This T cell receptor (beta chain) appears in the sequencing data of a study of blood T cell repertoires in COVID-19. Study overall: The United States, Italy and Spain supplied acute and convalescent COVID-19 samples. T cells, B-cell-depleted T cells, or PBMCs provided the cDNA or gDNA that served as material.

Authors' methods: From reference gene primer amplification, estimates of nucleated cell counts were derived. Using immunoSEQ multiplex PCR, the repertoire was profiled, and TCRdb retains in-frame clones only, with some absent. Clonal size and the V and J genes are those of that table, whereas D and trimming came from the DNA. This table holds under 350,000 clones, roughly 90% found once. V gave up 0 bases and J gave up 2 bases; unmatched junction bases: 3. CDR3 size: 15 residues. Germline lookup yields CDR1 KGHSH and CDR2 LQKENI. Material: peripheral blood. This TCR was recovered from a man aged 35-49 years with acute or convalescent COVID-19. V and J are TRBV18 and TRBJ1-2; 7 positions agree with TRBD1. The CDR3 coding sequence is TGTGCCAGCTCACCACCTTCGGGACAGAACTATGGCTACACCTTC. Encoded protein: CASSPPSGQNYGYTF. Complete variable domain (other parts from reference TRBV18 and TRBJ1-2): NAGVMQNPRHLVRRRGQEARLRCSPMKGHSHVYWYRQLPEEGLKFMVYLQKENIIDESGMPKERFSAEFPKEGPSILRIQQVVRGDSAAYFCASSPPSGQNYGYTFGSGTRLTVV.